These T cell receptor beta chains were read from a single sample in a study of HIV-infected patients and healthy controls. In TCRdb, the 5' RACE reads were re-called with MiXCR into one record per CDR3 protein. The table has roughly 25,000 distinct CDR3 sequences, approximately 7.7% seen once. Source material: blood. The source of these receptors is an adult in good health. The conserved cysteine and the conserved F or W are not part of the CDR3 here. Each record gives: V gene, J gene, clone size, CDR3 protein. Clone size appears in some rows only: once, few, many, or a class for an expanded clone.

>TRBV20-1|TRBJ2-2|few
SARDVAVGSQSGELF
>TRBV20-1|TRBJ2-1|many
SARDPIGTGGNEQF
>TRBV12-5|TRBJ1-6|many
ASGLGVDRDINNSPLH
>TRBV5-4|TRBJ2-7|few
ASSFRGSREQY
>TRBV28|TRBJ2-6|many
ASSLGPGQPSGANVLT
>TRBV20-1|TRBJ2-3|many
SARTRRGEGTDTQY
>TRBV11-2|TRBJ2-3|.
ASSFGPGGTTDTQY
>TRBV7-6|TRBJ1-5|many
ASSLELGRQPQH
>TRBV20-1|TRBJ2-3|few
SAATRSTDTQY
>TRBV14|TRBJ1-5|many
ASIILGPEGQPQH
>TRBV7-9|TRBJ1-1|many
ASSLWATNTEAF
>TRBV5-6|TRBJ2-7|few
ASSLPGSADEQY
>TRBV27|TRBJ2-7|many
ASSLRLAGGAYEQY
>TRBV2|TRBJ1-6|many
ASRSQGSSYNSPLH
>TRBV13|TRBJ2-2|many
ASSLPRDRGIAGELF
>TRBV19|TRBJ2-7|many
ASAVGGAAYEQY
>TRBV13|TRBJ1-2|many
ASSLELAYGYT
>TRBV10-3|TRBJ1-1|many
AISEAF
>TRBV6-5|TRBJ2-7|.
ASSPGTYYEQY
>TRBV13|TRBJ2-5|many
ASSPDRRETQY
>TRBV25-1|TRBJ1-5|many
ASSESPGQGATNSNQPQH
>TRBV18|TRBJ2-3|many
ASSPDIISDTQY
>TRBV12-3/TRBV12-4|TRBJ2-3|few
ASHGTSGGPTDTQY
>TRBV20-1|TRBJ1-1|medium-sized
SATAGKTEAF
>TRBV28|TRBJ2-5|.
ASSGSPGETQY
>TRBV7-2|TRBJ1-1|many
ASSLRGTEAF
>TRBV7-7|TRBJ2-2|many
ASSSLAGATGELF
>TRBV12-3/TRBV12-4|TRBJ2-1|.
ASRNPGHLEQF
>TRBV6-5|TRBJ1-5|many
ASRRTGGNQPQH
>TRBV14|TRBJ1-3|.
ASSQDPGGGNTIY
>TRBV7-2|TRBJ1-1|.
ASSLGTGGREAF
>TRBV14|TRBJ1-1|many
ASSPLTNTEAF
>TRBV28|TRBJ1-2|many
ASSSGVYGHT